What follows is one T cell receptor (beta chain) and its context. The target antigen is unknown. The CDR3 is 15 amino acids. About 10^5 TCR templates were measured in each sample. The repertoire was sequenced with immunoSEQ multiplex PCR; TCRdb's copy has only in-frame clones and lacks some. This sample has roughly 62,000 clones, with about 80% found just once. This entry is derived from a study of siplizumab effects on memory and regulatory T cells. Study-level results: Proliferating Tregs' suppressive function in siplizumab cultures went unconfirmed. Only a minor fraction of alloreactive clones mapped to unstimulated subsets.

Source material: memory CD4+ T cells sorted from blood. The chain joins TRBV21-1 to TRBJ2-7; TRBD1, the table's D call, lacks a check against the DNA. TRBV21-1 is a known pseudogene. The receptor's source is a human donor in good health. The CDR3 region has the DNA TGTGCCAGCAGACTAGCGGACAGGGGGCACGACGAGCAGTACTTC. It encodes CASRLADRGHDEQYF.